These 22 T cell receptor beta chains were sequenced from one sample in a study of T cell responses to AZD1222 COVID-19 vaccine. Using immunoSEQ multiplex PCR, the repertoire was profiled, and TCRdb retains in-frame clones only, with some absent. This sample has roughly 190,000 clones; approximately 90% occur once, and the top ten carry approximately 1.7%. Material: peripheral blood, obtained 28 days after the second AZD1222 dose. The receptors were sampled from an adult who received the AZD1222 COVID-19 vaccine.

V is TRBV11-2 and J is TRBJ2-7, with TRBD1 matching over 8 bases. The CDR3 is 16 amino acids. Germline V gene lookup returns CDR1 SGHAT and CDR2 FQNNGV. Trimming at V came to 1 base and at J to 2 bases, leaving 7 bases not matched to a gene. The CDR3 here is CASSLVGQGAAYEQYF. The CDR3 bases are TGTGCCAGCAGCTTAGTTGGCCAGGGGGCCGCCTACGAGCAGTACTTC. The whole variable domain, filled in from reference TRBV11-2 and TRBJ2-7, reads EAGVAQSPRYKIIEKRQSVAFWCNPISGHATLYWYQQILGQGPKLLIQFQNNGVVDDSQLPKDRFSAERLKGVDSTLKIQPAKLEDSAVYLCASSLVGQGAAYEQYFGPGTRLTVT.

The CDR3 DNA follows: TGTGCCAGCAGCTCGCGACTAGGGGGAGGGGGTGGTCGGGATACGCAGTATTTT. Translated: CASSSRLGGGGGRDTQYF. This chain links TRBV3-1 (or the pseudogene TRBV3-2) with TRBJ2-3, with D tentatively TRBD2 (7 bases). Germline loops: CDR1 LGHDT, CDR2 YNNKEL (reference sequence). There are 18 residues in the CDR3. The V gene lost 5 bases and the J gene lost 6 bases, with 27 bases spanning the gap.

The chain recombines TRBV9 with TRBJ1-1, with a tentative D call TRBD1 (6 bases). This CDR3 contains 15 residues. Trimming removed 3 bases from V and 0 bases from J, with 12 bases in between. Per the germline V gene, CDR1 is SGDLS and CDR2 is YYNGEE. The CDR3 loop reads CASSEGGDMNTEAFF. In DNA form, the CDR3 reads TGTGCCAGCAGCGAGGGGGGAGATATGAACACTGAAGCTTTCTTT.

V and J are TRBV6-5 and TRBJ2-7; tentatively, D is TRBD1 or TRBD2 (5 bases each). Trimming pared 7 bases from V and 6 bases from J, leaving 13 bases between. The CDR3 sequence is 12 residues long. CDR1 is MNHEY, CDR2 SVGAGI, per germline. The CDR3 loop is CASIKGTLEQYF. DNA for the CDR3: TGTGCCAGCATCAAAGGGACCCTCGAGCAGTACTTC.

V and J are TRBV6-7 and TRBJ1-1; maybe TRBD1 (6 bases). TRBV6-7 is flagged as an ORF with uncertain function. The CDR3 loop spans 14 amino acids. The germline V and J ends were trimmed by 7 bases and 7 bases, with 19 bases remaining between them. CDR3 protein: CASTLTGTSNEAFF. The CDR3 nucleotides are TGTGCCAGCACCTTAACCGGGACATCTAATGAAGCTTTCTTT.

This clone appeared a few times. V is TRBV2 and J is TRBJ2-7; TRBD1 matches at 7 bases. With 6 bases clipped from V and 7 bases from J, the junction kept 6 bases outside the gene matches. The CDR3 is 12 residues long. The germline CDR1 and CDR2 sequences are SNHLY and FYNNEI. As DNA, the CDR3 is TGTGCCAGCAGCACAGGGGTGGTGGAGCAGTACTTC. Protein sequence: CASSTGVVEQYF.

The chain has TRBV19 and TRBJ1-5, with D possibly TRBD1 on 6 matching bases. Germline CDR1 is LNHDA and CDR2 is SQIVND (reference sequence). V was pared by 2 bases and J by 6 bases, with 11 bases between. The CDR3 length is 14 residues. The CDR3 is CASSIRQVIQPQHF. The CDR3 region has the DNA TGTGCCAGTAGTATAAGACAGGTGATTCAGCCCCAGCATTTT.

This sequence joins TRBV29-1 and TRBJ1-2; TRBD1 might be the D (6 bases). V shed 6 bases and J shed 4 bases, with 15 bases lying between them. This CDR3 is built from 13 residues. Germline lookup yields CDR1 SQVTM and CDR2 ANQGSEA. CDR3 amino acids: CSVWRGQVYGYTF. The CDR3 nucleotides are TGCAGCGTCTGGCGGGGGCAGGTCTATGGCTACACCTTC.

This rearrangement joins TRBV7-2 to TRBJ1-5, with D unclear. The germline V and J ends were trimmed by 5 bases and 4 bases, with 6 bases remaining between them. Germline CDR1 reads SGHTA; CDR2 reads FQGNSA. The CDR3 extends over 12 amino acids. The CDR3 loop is CASSPSNQPQHF. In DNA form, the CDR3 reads TGTGCCAGCAGCCCTTCTAATCAGCCCCAGCATTTT.

The CDR3, as DNA: TGTGCCAGCAGTCGCGACAGGGGTGGCAATCAGCCCCAGCATTTT. It translates to CASSRDRGGNQPQHF. V and J are TRBV2 and TRBJ1-5; 8 bases fit TRBD1. Trimming at V came to 5 bases and at J to 2 bases, leaving 5 bases not matched to a gene. Germline assignment: CDR1 SNHLY and CDR2 FYNNEI. The length of the CDR3 is 15 residues.

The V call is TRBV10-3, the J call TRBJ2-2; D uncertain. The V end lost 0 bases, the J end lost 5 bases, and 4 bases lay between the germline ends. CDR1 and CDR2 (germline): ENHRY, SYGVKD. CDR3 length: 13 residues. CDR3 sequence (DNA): TGTGCCATCAGTGAGTCGGGGACCGGGGAGCTGTTTTTT. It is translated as CAISESGTGELFF.

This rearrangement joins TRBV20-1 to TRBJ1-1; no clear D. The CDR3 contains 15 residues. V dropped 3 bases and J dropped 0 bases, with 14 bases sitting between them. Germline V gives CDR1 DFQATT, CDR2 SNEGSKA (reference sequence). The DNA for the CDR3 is TGCAGTGCTAGTGGTAGGTTCCTCATGAACACTGAAGCTTTCTTT. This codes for CSASGRFLMNTEAFF.

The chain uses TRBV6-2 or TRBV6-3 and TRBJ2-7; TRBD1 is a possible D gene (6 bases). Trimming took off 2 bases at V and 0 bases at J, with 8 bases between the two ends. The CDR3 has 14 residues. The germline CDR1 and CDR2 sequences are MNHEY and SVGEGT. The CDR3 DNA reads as TGTGCCAGCAGTTACACAGGGAGCTCCTACGAGCAGTACTTC. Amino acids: CASSYTGSSYEQYF.

The CDR3 DNA follows: TGTGCCATCAGTCCGGGACAGGTTTCCACAGATACGCAGTATTTT. Translating it yields CAISPGQVSTDTQYF. The chain recombines TRBV10-3 with TRBJ2-3; 8 nucleotides line up with TRBD1. This CDR3 is 15 amino acids long. Germline CDR1 ENHRY, CDR2 SYGVKD. J was trimmed by 2 bases and V by 5 bases; bases with no gene match: 6.

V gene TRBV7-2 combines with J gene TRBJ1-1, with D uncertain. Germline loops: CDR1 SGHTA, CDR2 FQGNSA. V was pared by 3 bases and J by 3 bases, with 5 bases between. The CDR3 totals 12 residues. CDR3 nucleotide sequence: TGTGCCAGCAGCTTTCAAGACACTGAAGCTTTCTTT. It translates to CASSFQDTEAFF.

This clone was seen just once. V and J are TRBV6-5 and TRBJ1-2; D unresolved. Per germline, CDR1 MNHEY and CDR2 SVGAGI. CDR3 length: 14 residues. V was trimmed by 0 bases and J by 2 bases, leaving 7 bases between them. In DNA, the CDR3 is TGTGCCAGCAGTTACTCCTCCTCAAACTATGGCTACACCTTC. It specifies CASSYSSSNYGYTF.

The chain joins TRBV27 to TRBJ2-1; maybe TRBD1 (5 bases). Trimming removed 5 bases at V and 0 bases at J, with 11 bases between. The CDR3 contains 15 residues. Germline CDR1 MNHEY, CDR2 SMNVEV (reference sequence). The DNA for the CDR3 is TGTGCCAGCAGTCAAAGACAGCTCTCCTACAATGAGCAGTTCTTC. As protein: CASSQRQLSYNEQFF.

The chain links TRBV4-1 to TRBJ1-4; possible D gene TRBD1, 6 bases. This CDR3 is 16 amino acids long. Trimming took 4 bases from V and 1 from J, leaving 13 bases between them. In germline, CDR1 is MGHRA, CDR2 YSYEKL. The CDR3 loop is CASSLRTGLTNEKLFF. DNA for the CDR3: TGCGCCAGCAGCCTCCGAACAGGGTTAACTAATGAAAAACTGTTTTTT.

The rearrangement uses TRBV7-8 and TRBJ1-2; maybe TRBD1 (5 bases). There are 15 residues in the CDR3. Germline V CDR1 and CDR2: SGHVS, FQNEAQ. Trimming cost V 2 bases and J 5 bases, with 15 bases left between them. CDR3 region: CASSLNAGRGYGYTF. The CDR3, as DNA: TGTGCCAGCAGCTTAAATGCGGGGCGCGGGTATGGCTACACCTTC.

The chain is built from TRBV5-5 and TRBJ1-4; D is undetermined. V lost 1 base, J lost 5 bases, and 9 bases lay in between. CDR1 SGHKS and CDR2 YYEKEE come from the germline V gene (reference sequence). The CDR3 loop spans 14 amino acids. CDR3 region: CASSLLRPNEKLFF. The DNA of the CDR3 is TGTGCCAGCAGCTTGTTACGGCCCAATGAAAAACTGTTTTTT.

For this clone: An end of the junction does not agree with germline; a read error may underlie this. Here the CDR3 DNA reads TGTGCCAGCAGTGAAGTAGCGGGGGTTGAGCGGTACTTC. Amino acid sequence: CASSEVAGVERYF. V and J are TRBV6-1 and TRBJ2-7; 9 nucleotides match TRBD2. The CDR3 runs 13 residues. Germline assignment: CDR1 MNHNS and CDR2 SASEGT.

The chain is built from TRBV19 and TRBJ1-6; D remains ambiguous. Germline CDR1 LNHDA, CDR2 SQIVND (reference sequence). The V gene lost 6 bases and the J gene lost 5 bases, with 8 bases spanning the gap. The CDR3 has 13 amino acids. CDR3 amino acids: CASRRVHNSPLHF. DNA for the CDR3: TGTGCCAGTAGACGGGTTCATAATTCACCCCTCCACTTT.